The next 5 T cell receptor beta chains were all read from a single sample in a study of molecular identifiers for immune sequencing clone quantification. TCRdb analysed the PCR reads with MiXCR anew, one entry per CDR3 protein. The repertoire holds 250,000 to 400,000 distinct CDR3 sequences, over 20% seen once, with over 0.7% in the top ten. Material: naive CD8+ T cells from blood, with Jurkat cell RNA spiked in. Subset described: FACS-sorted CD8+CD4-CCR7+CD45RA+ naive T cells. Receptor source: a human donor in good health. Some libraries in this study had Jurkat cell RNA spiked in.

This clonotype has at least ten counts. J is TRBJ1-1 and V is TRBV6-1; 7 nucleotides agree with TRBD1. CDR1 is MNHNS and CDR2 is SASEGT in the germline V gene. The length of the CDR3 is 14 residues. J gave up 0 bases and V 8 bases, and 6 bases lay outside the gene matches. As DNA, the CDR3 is TGTGCCAGCGGTTTACAGGGGTTGAACACTGAAGCTTTCTTT. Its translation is CASGLQGLNTEAFF.

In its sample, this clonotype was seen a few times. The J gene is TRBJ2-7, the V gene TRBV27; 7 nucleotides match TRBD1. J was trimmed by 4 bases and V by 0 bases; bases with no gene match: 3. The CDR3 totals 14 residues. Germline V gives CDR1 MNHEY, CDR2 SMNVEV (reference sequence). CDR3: CASSLSGQKYEQYF. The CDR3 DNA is TGTGCCAGCAGTTTATCGGGACAGAAATACGAGCAGTACTTC.

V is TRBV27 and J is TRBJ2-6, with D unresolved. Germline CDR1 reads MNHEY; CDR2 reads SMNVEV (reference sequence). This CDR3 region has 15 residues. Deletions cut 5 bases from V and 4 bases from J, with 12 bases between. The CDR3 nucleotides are TGTGCCAGCAGTCCCCAGAGGTCCGGGGCCAACGTCCTGACTTTC. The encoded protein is CASSPQRSGANVLTF. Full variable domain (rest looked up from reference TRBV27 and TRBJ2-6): EAQVTQNPRYLITVTGKKLTVTCSQNMNHEYMSWYRQDPGLGLRQIYYSMNVEVTDKGDVPEGYKVSRKEKRNFPLILESPSPNQTSLYFCASSPQRSGANVLTFGAGSRLTVL.

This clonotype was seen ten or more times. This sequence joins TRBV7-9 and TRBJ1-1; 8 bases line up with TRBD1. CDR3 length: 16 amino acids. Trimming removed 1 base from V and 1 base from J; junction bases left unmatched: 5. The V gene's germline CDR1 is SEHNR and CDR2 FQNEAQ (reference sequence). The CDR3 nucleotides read TGTGCCAGCAGCTTAGTGCCAGGGGGCAAGAACACTGAAGCTTTCTTT. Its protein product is CASSLVPGGKNTEAFF.

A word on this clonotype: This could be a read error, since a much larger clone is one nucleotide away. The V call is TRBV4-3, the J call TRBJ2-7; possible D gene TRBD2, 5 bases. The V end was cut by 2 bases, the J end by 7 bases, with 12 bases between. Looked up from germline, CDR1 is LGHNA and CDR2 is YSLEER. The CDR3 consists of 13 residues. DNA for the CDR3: TGCGCCAGCAGCCAAAGAGGGAATACGGAGCAGTACTTC. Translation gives CASSQRGNTEQYF.